The 5 T cell receptor beta chains below all came from one sample that was sequenced in a study of cytomegalovirus exposure and HLA in healthy donors. Using immunoSEQ multiplex PCR, the repertoire was profiled, and TCRdb retains in-frame clones only, with some absent. Of roughly 140,000 clones listed, 85% to 90% were seen once; the top ten hold more than 2.5%. Sequencing used PBMCs. These TCRs come from a woman aged 18 to 35 in good health and CMV-seropositive.

V gene TRBV2 combines with J gene TRBJ1-1; TRBD1 aligns across 9 bases. V shed 2 bases, J shed 1 base, and the junction held 11 bases outside the gene matches. Germline V gene data show CDR1 as SNHLY and CDR2 as FYNNEI. The CDR3 covers 18 residues. The DNA for the CDR3 is TGTGCCAGCAGTGAACATGGTCGGGACAGGGCACGGAACACTGAAGCTTTCTTT. Protein sequence: CASSEHGRDRARNTEAFF.

V is TRBV5-1 and J is TRBJ2-1; 9 bases are a match to TRBD2. Germline V gene lookup returns CDR1 SGHRS and CDR2 YFSETQ. The junction had 6 bases not matched to a gene; V was cut back by 1 base and J by 7 bases. The CDR3 has 15 amino acids. The CDR3 region has the DNA TGCGCCAGCAGCTTGAGTGCGGGAGGGATAAATGAGCAGTTCTTC. Translation: CASSLSAGGINEQFF.

The rearrangement links TRBV9 to TRBJ2-7; 10 bases agree with TRBD1. CDR3 length equals 15 residues. Germline assignment: CDR1 SGDLS and CDR2 YYNGEE. J was trimmed by 2 bases and V by 5 bases; bases with no gene match: 7. The CDR3 loop is CASSPRQGATYEQYF. In DNA form, the CDR3 reads TGTGCCAGCAGTCCAAGACAGGGGGCGACCTACGAGCAGTACTTC. Full variable domain (remainder filled in from reference TRBV9 and TRBJ2-7): DSGVTQTPKHLITATGQRVTLRCSPRSGDLSVYWYQQSLDQGLQFLIQYYNGEERAKGNILERFSAQQFPDLHSELNLSSLELGDSALYFCASSPRQGATYEQYFGPGTRLTVT.

Written as DNA, the CDR3 is TGTGCCAGCGTATTAGCGGGAGGGCAAGAGACCCAGTACTTC. Its translation is CASVLAGGQETQYF. J is TRBJ2-5 and V is TRBV28; 11 bases agree with TRBD2. Germline loops: CDR1 MDHEN, CDR2 SYDVKM. The CDR3 loop spans 14 amino acids. Unmatched junction bases numbered 4, after V lost 8 bases and J lost 2 bases. Looking up the rest from reference TRBV28 and TRBJ2-5 gives the full variable domain: DVKVTQSSRYLVKRTGEKVFLECVQDMDHENMFWYRQDPGLGLRLIYFSYDVKMKEKGDIPEGYSVSREKKERFSLILESASTNQTSMYLCASVLAGGQETQYFGPGTRLLVL.

In DNA, the CDR3 is TGTGCCAGCTCACCGGACAACTCTGGGGCCAACGTCCTGACTTTC. This codes for CASSPDNSGANVLTF. The chain employs TRBV18 and TRBJ2-6, with D maybe TRBD1 (5 bases). The ends were cut back, 3 bases at V and 0 bases at J, with 6 bases in the middle. The CDR3 has 15 residues. Germline CDR1 and CDR2: KGHSH and LQKENI.